Listed below are T cell receptor beta chains from one sample, sequenced in a study of cytomegalovirus exposure and HLA in healthy donors. TCRdb's copy holds only in-frame clones and misses some; the assay was immunoSEQ multiplex PCR. The sample holds approximately 190,000 clones, 65% to 90% seen once. Sequencing was done on a sample of PBMCs. These receptors were obtained from a young woman in good health and CMV-seropositive. The CDR3 runs from the conserved cysteine through the conserved F or W. The D gene is left open where the match is weak. Expanded clones get a size class; other rows say once, few or many, or leave the size out.

TRBV25-1	.	TRBJ2-3	once	CASRGSATDTQYF	TGTGCCAGCAGGGGTAGCGCCACAGATACGCAGTATTTT
TRBV28	.	TRBJ1-3	.	CASSGTNPGNTIYF	TGTGCCAGCAGTGGGACAAATCCTGGAAACACCATATATTTT
TRBV30	.	TRBJ2-1	.	CAWGQTYNEQFF	TGTGCCTGGGGACAGACCTACAATGAGCAGTTCTTC
TRBV29-1	.	TRBJ2-6	.	CSVDSGLSGANVLTF	TGCAGCGTTGACTCCGGACTCTCTGGGGCCAACGTCCTGACTTTC
TRBV5-4	TRBD2	TRBJ2-7	.	CASSLSGSSYEQYF	TGTGCCAGCAGCCTTAGCGGGAGCTCCTACGAGCAGTACTTC
TRBV18	.	TRBJ2-7	.	CASSPPSIPYEQYF	TGTGCCAGCTCACCGCCTAGTATACCTTACGAGCAGTACTTC
TRBV2	TRBD1	TRBJ2-1	once	CASSGGRGPYNEQFF	TGTGCCAGCAGTGGGGGCAGGGGGCCGTACAATGAGCAGTTCTTC
TRBV5-4	TRBD1	TRBJ2-2	once	CASSQGAINGELFF	TGTGCCAGCAGCCAGGGGGCGATCAACGGGGAGCTGTTTTTT
TRBV10-1	TRBD2	TRBJ2-3	.	CASRAGGPSLTDTQYF	TGCGCCAGCAGGGCGGGAGGGCCTAGTTTAACAGATACGCAGTATTTT
TRBV7-2	TRBD2	TRBJ2-2	.	CASSLILAGATGELFF	TGTGCCAGCAGCTTGATACTAGCGGGAGCAACCGGGGAGCTGTTTTTT
TRBV20-1	.	TRBJ1-2	.	CSATRGGGYTF	TGCAGTGCTACCCGGGGTGGAGGCTACACCTTC
TRBV30	TRBD1	TRBJ1-1	.	CAWSSGTVNTEAFF	TGTGCCTGGAGTTCCGGGACAGTAAACACTGAAGCTTTCTTT
TRBV29-1	TRBD1	TRBJ1-4	.	CSVLDRGLNNEKLFF	TGCAGCGTTTTAGACAGGGGGCTTAATAATGAAAAACTGTTTTTT
TRBV5-4	.	TRBJ1-2	.	CASSSGQSGRIYGYTF	TGTGCCAGCAGCAGTGGACAGTCTGGCAGGATCTATGGCTACACCTTC
TRBV5-6	.	TRBJ1-5	.	CASSYGLGGGHQPQHF	TGTGCCAGCAGCTATGGGCTGGGGGGGGGTCATCAGCCCCAGCATTTT
TRBV20-1	.	TRBJ1-1	.	CSAGSAFF	TGCAGTGCGGGCTCGGCTTTCTTT
TRBV2	TRBD1	TRBJ1-5	.	CASSIDRGNQPQHF	TGTGCCAGCAGTATAGACAGGGGCAATCAGCCCCAGCATTTT
TRBV5-1	.	TRBJ2-1	.	CASSLENSFGEQFF	TGCGCCAGCAGCTTGGAGAACAGTTTTGGTGAGCAGTTCTTC
TRBV6-6	.	TRBJ2-7	.	CASKGAAYEQYF	TGTGCCAGCAAAGGGGCAGCCTACGAGCAGTACTTC
TRBV27	TRBD1	TRBJ2-7	.	CASRGGQGTSWEQYF	TGTGCCAGCAGGGGCGGACAGGGGACATCCTGGGAGCAGTACTTC
TRBV30	.	TRBJ1-1	.	CAWSDRRLRGSTEAFF	TGTGCCTGGAGTGACCGGAGACTGAGAGGGAGCACTGAAGCTTTCTTT
TRBV19	TRBD2	TRBJ2-4	.	CASSIVATSGRNIQYF	TGTGCCAGTAGTATAGTGGCCACTAGCGGGAGAAACATTCAGTACTTC
TRBV5-4	TRBD2	TRBJ2-2	.	CASSDRLAGETGELFF	TGTGCCAGCAGCGACAGACTAGCGGGAGAGACCGGGGAGCTGTTTTTT
TRBV5-1	TRBD1	TRBJ2-2	.	CASSLDRGKVGELFF	TGCGCCAGCAGCTTGGACAGGGGGAAGGTCGGGGAGCTGTTTTTT
TRBV10-3	TRBD2	TRBJ2-1	few	CAISDGLAGNEQFF	TGTGCCATCAGCGATGGACTAGCGGGAAATGAGCAGTTCTTC
TRBV20-1	.	TRBJ1-1	.	CSARSAGAFF	TGCAGTGCTAGATCTGCGGGGGCTTTCTTT
TRBV20-1	.	TRBJ2-3	.	CSARDRGTQYF	TGCAGTGCTAGAGATCGGGGGACGCAGTATTTT
TRBV2	.	TRBJ1-2	few	CASSALGVDGYTF	TGTGCCAGCAGTGCGCTCGGGGTAGATGGCTACACCTTC
TRBV11-2	.	TRBJ1-1	.	CASSLDPRHTEAFF	TGTGCCAGCAGCTTAGATCCGAGGCACACTGAAGCTTTCTTT
TRBV7-9	TRBD2	TRBJ2-7	.	CASSFVAGVSYEQYF	TGTGCCAGCAGCTTCGTAGCGGGAGTCTCTTACGAGCAGTACTTC
TRBV5-1	.	TRBJ1-1	.	CASSSQGSTEAFF	TGCGCCAGCAGCAGTCAGGGAAGCACTGAAGCTTTCTTT
TRBV19	.	TRBJ1-5	.	CASSIEWQPQHF	TGTGCCAGTAGTATTGAGTGGCAGCCCCAGCATTTT
TRBV7-9	.	TRBJ1-5	.	CASSSDLAGFGQPQHF	TGTGCCAGCAGCTCCGACCTCGCGGGGTTTGGACAGCCCCAGCATTTT